The 7 T cell receptor beta chains listed next were all sequenced from one sample in a study of blood T cell repertoires in COVID-19. Only in-frame clones appear in the TCRdb table, and some are missing; sequencing was by immunoSEQ multiplex PCR. The table lists 150,000 to 200,000 clones, 75% to 85% of them singletons, with about 1.5% in the top ten. Source material: peripheral blood. Every receptor here comes from a human donor in a cohort sampled during active COVID-19.

The rearrangement uses TRBV5-4 and TRBJ2-7; TRBD1 matches at 8 bases. V lost 4 bases to trimming and J lost 5 bases; unmatched junction nucleotides: 14. The CDR3 length is 16 residues. Germline V gene data show CDR1 as SGHNT and CDR2 as YYREEE (reference sequence). CDR3 in amino acids: CASSPGRTGRTNEQYF. The CDR3 DNA sequence: TGTGCCAGCAGCCCGGGGCGGACAGGGAGGACCAACGAGCAGTACTTC.

This chain uses TRBV5-1 with TRBJ2-7; TRBD1 matches 7 bases. The CDR3 runs 13 residues. The germline V gene encodes CDR1 SGHRS and CDR2 YFSETQ. Trimming cost V 4 bases and J 6 bases; bases outside gene matches: 7. The CDR3 loop reads CASSPDRVGEQYF. CDR3 in DNA: TGCGCCAGCAGCCCCGACAGGGTCGGCGAGCAGTACTTC.

The gene calls are TRBV27 and TRBJ2-1, with 15 bases lining up with TRBD2. The CDR3 loop spans 16 amino acids. Germline V gene sequence: CDR1 MNHEY, CDR2 SMNVEV (reference sequence). Germline trimming cut 3 bases from V and 9 bases from J; bases unmatched to any gene: 6. The CDR3 protein is CASSFSSGLAGGEQFF. The CDR3 region has the DNA TGTGCCAGCAGTTTTAGTTCGGGACTAGCGGGGGGTGAGCAGTTCTTC.

The chain joins TRBV18 to TRBJ2-1, with TRBD2 matching over 14 bases. Germline V gene sequence: CDR1 KGHSH, CDR2 LQKENI. Trimming removed 3 bases from V and 4 bases from J; junction bases left unmatched: 5. The CDR3 has 17 residues. In DNA form, the CDR3 reads TGTGCCAGCTCACCTTCTGGACTAGCGGGAGGATACAATGAGCAGTTCTTC. This sequence encodes CASSPSGLAGGYNEQFF.

The chain recombines TRBV28 with TRBJ1-1, with D unresolved. Trimming removed 9 bases from V and 2 bases from J, with 13 bases in between. Germline CDR1 reads MDHEN; CDR2 reads SYDVKM. The CDR3 loop spans 13 amino acids. The CDR3 DNA reads TGTGCCAGTTGTCGGGAGGGTAACACTGAAGCTTTCTTT. Protein product: CASCREGNTEAFF. Drawing the rest from reference TRBV28 and TRBJ1-1, the complete variable domain is DVKVTQSSRYLVKRTGEKVFLECVQDMDHENMFWYRQDPGLGLRLIYFSYDVKMKEKGDIPEGYSVSREKKERFSLILESASTNQTSMYLCASCREGNTEAFFGQGTRLTVV.

The chain has TRBV4-2 and TRBJ2-5, with D perhaps TRBD1 (6 bases). The length of the CDR3 is 13 residues. With 5 bases removed from V and 4 bases from J, the gap between germline ends came to 11 bases. CDR1 is LGHNA, CDR2 YNFKEQ, per germline. The CDR3 nucleotides read TGTGCCAGCAGCGGACAGCGAACAGAGACCCAGTACTTC. Protein product: CASSGQRTETQYF.

For the CDR3, the DNA is TGCGCCAGCAGCCACTCGAGGGACTCCTACGAGCAGTACTTC. Amino acid sequence: CASSHSRDSYEQYF. The V and J genes are TRBV4-1 and TRBJ2-7, with D perhaps TRBD2 (5 bases). CDR1 is MGHRA and CDR2 is YSYEKL in the germline V gene. V was shortened by 3 bases and J by 0 bases, with 9 bases between the two germline ends. This CDR3 is 14 amino acids long.